This record looks at one TCR beta chain sequence and its context. Its antigen is undetermined. These data belong to a study of OX40 agonist ivuxolimab in advanced cancers. In the study overall: Treatment of patients was with ivuxolimab, an agonistic anti-OX40 (CD134) antibody. People who had prior anti-PD-1, anti-PD-L1 or anti-CTLA-4 therapy could take part, and roughly 40% had some. The study's findings and limits: Still undetermined is the antigen specificity of the expanded peripheral T cells. Partial responders at 0.1-3.0 mg/kg had among the lowest clonal expansion.

The CDR3 covers 14 residues. V was shortened by 5 bases and J by 5 bases, with 17 bases between the two germline ends. Germline-derived CDR1 and CDR2 are SGHNT and YYREEE (reference sequence). Sequenced by immunoSEQ multiplex PCR; TCRdb stores in-frame clones only, minus some. The profile shows fewer than 110,000 clones, roughly 90% of them singletons. This TCR was recovered from an adult with an advanced solid tumor such as melanoma, head and neck, liver or kidney cancer. The chain carries TRBV5-4 and TRBJ2-7; D call uncertain. The sample here was CD4+ or CD8+ T cells sorted from blood, taken in a trial of the OX40 agonist ivuxolimab. The CDR3 DNA reads as TGTGCCAGCAGTCCCGGAAGGGTCGGCGACGAGCAGTACTTC. Encoded protein: CASSPGRVGDEQYF.